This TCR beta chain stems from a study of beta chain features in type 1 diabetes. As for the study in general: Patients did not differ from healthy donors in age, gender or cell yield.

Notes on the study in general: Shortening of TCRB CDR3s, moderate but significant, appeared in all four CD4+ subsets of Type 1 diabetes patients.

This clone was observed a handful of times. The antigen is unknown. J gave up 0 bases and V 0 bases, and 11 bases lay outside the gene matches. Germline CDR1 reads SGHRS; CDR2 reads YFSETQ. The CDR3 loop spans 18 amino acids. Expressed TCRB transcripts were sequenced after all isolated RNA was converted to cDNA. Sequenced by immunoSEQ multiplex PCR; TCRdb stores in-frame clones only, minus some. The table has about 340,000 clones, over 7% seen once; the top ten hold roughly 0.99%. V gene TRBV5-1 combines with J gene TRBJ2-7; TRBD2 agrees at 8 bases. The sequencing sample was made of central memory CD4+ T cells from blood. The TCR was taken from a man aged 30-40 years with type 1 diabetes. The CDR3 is CASSLAEASGPSSYEQYF. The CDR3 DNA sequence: TGCGCCAGCAGCTTGGCCGAGGCTAGCGGGCCAAGCTCCTACGAGCAGTACTTC.